This T cell receptor (beta chain) came from a study of cytomegalovirus exposure and HLA in healthy donors. At the level of the study: A subsequent analysis stated that the 120 or so validation repertoires were run on the same platform as the 550 to 750 first-cohort repertoires.

CDR1 SGHTA and CDR2 FQGNSA come from the germline V gene. The CDR3 runs 15 residues. Trimming pared 3 bases from V and 3 bases from J, leaving 14 bases between. The donors were part of the validation cohort of 120 subjects. That cohort was separate from the first cohort, which comprised some 670 subjects. TCRdb's table, derived via immunoSEQ multiplex PCR, lists solely in-frame clones and lacks some. This sample has about 270,000 clones; 70% to 90% occur once, and the top ten carry around 1%. Sequenced sample: PBMCs. This receptor was obtained from a woman under 30 in good health and CMV-seronegative. The chain carries TRBV7-2 and TRBJ2-5; the D gene is possibly TRBD2 (6 bases). CDR3 protein: CASSLSGLIEETQYF. For the CDR3, the DNA is TGTGCCAGCAGCTTGAGCGGGCTTATAGAAGAGACCCAGTACTTC.